The clone carrying this T cell receptor (beta chain) was seen a handful of times. What it binds is unknown. Per germline, CDR1 LGHDT and CDR2 YNNKEL (reference sequence). The V and J ends lost 2 bases and 4 bases respectively, with 11 bases between them. The length of the CDR3 is 14 residues. This entry comes from a study of CD8 T cells in ankylosing spondylitis. General study results and limits: Previously reported in reactive arthritis synovial fluid and blood were some of the motif variants. Seemingly distinctive of ankylosing spondylitis blood was a TCR beta motif formed by eight highly homologous variants. Matched ankylosing spondylitis synovial fluid reportedly showed significant enrichment of disease-linked clones.

In making TCR beta libraries, quantitative 5'-RACE with molecular barcodes was used. TCRdb analysed the 5' RACE reads with MiXCR anew, one entry per CDR3 protein. Of approximately 500,000 distinct CDR3 sequences listed, roughly an eighth are singletons. This clonotype was sampled from a male donor with ankylosing spondylitis. Sequencing used blood, either unsorted or a sorted T cell fraction (not recorded which). The rearrangement joins TRBV3-1 to TRBJ1-1, with D perhaps TRBD1 (6 bases). The CDR3 is CASSQTGLSTEAFF. CDR3 bases: TGTGCCAGCAGCCAAACAGGGCTGTCCACTGAAGCTTTCTTT.